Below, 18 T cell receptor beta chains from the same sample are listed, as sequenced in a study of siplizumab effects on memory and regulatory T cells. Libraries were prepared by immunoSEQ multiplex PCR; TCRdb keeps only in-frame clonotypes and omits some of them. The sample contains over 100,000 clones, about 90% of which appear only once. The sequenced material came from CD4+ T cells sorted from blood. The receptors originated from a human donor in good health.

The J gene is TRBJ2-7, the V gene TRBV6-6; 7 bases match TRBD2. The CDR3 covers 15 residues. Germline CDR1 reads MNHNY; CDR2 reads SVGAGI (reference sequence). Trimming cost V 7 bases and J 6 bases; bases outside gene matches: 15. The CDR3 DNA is TGTGCCAGCACCCCGGGGGGAGGGAGGGCCTCCGAGCAGTACTTC. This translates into CASTPGGGRASEQYF.

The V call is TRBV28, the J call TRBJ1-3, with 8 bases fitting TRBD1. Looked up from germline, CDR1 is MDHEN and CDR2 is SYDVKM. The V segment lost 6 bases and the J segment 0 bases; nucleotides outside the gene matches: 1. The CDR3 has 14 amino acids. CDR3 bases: TGTGCCAGCAGGGACAGGGTCTCTGGAAACACCATATATTTT. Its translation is CASRDRVSGNTIYF.

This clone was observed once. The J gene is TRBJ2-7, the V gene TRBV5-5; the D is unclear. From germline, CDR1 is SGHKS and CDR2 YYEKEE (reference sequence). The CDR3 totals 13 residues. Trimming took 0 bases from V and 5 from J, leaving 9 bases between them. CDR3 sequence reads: CASSLAAQHEQYF. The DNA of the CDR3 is TGTGCCAGCAGCTTGGCCGCCCAACACGAGCAGTACTTC.

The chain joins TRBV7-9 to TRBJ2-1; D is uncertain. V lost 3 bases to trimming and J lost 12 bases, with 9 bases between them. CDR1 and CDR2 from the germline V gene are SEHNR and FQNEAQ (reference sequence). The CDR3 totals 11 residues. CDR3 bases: TGTGCCAGCAGCTTGAATAATCGGCAGTTCTTC. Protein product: CASSLNNRQFF.

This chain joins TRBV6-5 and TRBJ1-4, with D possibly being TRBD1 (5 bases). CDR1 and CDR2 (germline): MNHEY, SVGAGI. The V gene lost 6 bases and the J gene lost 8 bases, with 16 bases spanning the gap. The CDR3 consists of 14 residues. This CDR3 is CASRGPTRTEKLFF. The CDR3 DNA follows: TGTGCCAGCAGGGGACCAACAAGAACCGAAAAACTGTTTTTT.

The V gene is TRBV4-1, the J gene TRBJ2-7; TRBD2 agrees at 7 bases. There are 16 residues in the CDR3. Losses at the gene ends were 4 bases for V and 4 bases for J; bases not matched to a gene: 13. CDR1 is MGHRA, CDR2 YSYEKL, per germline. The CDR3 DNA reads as TGCGCCAGCAGCCTTAAACAAGCGGGGTCGGATTACGAGCAGTACTTC. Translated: CASSLKQAGSDYEQYF.

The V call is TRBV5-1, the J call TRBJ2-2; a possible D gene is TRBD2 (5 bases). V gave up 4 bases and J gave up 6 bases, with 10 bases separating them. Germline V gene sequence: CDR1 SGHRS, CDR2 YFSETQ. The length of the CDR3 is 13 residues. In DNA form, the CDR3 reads TGCGCCAGCAGCCTAACTAGTCCCGGGGAGCTGTTTTTT. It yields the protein CASSLTSPGELFF. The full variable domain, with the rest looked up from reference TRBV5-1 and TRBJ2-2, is KAGVTQTPRYLIKTRGQQVTLSCSPISGHRSVSWYQQTPGQGLQFLFEYFSETQRNKGNFPGRFSGRQFSNSRSEMNVSTLELGDSALYLCASSLTSPGELFFGEGSRLTVL.

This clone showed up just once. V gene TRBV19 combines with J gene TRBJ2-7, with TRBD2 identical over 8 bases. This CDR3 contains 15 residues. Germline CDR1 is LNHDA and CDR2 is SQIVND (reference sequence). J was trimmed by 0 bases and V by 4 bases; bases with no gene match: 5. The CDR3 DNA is TGTGCCAGTAGTACTACTAGCGGAACCTCCTACGAGCAGTACTTC. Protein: CASSTTSGTSYEQYF.

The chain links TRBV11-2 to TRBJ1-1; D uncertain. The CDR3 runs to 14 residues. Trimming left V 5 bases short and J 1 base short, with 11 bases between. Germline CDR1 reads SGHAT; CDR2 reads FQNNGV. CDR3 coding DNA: TGTGCCAGCAGCGTTGGTGCAAGGAACACTGAAGCTTTCTTT. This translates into CASSVGARNTEAFF.

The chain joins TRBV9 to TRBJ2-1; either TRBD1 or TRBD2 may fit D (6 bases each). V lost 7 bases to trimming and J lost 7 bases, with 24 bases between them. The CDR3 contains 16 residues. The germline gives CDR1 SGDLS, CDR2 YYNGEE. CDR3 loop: CASAGILDSIGNEQFF. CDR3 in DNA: TGTGCCAGCGCGGGAATATTGGACAGCATAGGGAATGAGCAGTTCTTC.

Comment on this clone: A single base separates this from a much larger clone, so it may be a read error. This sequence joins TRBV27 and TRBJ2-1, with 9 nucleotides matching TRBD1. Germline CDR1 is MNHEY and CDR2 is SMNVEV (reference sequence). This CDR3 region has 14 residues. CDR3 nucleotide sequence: TGTGCCAGCAAATGGACAGGGGAGCACAATGGGCAGTTCTTC. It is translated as CASKWTGEHNGQFF.

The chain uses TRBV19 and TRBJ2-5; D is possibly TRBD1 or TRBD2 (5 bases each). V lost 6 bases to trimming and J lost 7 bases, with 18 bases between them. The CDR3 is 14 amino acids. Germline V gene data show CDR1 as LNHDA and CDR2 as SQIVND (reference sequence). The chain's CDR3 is CASRRDPQDGTQYF. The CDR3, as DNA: TGTGCCAGTAGACGGGACCCCCAGGATGGGACCCAGTACTTC.

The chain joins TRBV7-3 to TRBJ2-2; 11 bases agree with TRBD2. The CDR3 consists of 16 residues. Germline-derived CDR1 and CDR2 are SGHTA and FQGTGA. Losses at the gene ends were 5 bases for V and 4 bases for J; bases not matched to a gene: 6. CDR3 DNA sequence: TGTGCCAGCAGCCTCACTAGCGGGAGTGCCACCGGGGAGCTGTTTTTT. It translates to CASSLTSGSATGELFF.

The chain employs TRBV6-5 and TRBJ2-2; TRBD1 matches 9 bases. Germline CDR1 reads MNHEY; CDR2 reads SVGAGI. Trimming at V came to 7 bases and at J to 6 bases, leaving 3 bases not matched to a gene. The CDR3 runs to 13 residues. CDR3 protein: CASTRQGAGELFF. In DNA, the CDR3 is TGTGCCAGCACAAGACAGGGGGCCGGGGAGCTGTTTTTT.

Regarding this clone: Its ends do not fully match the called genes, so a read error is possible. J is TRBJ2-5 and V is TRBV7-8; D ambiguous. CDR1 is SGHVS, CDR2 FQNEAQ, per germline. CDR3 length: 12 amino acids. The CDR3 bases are TGTGCCAGCAGACCTGCCCAAGGGACCCAGTACTTC. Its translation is CASRPAQGTQYF.

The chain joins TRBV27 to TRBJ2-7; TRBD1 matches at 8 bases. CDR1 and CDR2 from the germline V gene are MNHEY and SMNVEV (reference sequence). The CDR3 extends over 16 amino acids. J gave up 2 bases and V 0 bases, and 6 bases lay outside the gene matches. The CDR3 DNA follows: TGTGCCAGCAGTTTATCTCCTAAACAGGGGGCCTACGAGCAGTACTTC. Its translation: CASSLSPKQGAYEQYF.

This chain's CDR3 is CASSEGLADTGELFF. CDR3 nucleotides: TGTGCCAGCTCCGAGGGACTAGCCGACACCGGGGAGCTGTTTTTT. V and J are TRBV9 and TRBJ2-2, with TRBD2 matching over 9 bases. CDR3 length: 15 amino acids. Germline lookup yields CDR1 SGDLS and CDR2 YYNGEE. Trimming took 7 bases from V and 3 from J; bases not matched to a gene: 7.

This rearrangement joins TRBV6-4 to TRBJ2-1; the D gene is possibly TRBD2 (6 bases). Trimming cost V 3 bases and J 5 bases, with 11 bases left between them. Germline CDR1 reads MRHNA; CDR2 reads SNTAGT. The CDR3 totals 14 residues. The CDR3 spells CASSDRLANNEQFF. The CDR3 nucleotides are TGTGCCAGCAGTGATAGGCTAGCGAACAATGAGCAGTTCTTC.